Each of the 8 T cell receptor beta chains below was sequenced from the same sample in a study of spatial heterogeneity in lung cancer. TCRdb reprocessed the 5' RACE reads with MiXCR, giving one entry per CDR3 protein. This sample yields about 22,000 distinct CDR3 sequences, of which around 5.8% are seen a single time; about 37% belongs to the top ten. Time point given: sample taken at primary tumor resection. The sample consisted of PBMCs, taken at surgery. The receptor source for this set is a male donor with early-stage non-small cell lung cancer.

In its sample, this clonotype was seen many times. The CDR3 DNA sequence: TGCAGTGCTAGAGTTTGGCGGGGGGCCCCCCGGGCGAGCACAGATACGCAGTATTTT. This translates into CSARVWRGAPRASTDTQYF. The chain uses TRBV20-1 and TRBJ2-3; TRBD2 agrees at 8 bases. With 1 base clipped from V and 0 bases from J, the junction kept 15 bases outside the gene matches. The germline gives CDR1 DFQATT, CDR2 SNEGSKA (reference sequence). The CDR3 contains 19 residues.

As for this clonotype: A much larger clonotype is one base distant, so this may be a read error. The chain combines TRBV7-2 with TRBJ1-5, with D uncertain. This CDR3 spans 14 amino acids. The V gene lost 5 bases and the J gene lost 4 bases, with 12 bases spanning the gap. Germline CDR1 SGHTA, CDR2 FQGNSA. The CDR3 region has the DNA TGTGCCAGCAGCCCCAGACGGAGAAATCAGCCCCAGCATTTT. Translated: CASSPRRRNQPQHF.

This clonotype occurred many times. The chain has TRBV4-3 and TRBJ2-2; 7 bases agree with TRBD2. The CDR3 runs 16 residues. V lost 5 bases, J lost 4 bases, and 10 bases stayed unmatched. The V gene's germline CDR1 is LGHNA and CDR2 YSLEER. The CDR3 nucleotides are TGCGCCAGCAGCTCCATCGGGGGGAGGGTCACCGGGGAGCTGTTTTTT. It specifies CASSSIGGRVTGELFF.

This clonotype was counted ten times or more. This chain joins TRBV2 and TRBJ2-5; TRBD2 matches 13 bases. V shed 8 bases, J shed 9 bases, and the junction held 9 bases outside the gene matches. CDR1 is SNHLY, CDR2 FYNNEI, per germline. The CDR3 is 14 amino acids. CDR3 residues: CASETSGGPGSQYF. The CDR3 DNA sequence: TGTGCCAGCGAGACTAGCGGGGGGCCCGGGTCCCAGTACTTC.

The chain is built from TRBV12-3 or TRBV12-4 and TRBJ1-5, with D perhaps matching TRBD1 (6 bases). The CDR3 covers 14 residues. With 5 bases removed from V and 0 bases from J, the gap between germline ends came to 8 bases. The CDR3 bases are TGTGCCAGCAGTCGGGACAATAGCAATCAGCCCCAGCATTTT. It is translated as CASSRDNSNQPQHF.

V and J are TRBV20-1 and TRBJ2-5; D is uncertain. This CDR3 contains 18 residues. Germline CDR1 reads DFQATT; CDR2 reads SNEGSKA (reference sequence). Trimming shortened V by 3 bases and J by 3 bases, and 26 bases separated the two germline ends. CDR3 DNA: TGCAGTGCTAGTACCCTGAAGATAACCGGTGGGCTCGAAGAGACCCAGTACTTC. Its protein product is CSASTLKITGGLEETQYF.

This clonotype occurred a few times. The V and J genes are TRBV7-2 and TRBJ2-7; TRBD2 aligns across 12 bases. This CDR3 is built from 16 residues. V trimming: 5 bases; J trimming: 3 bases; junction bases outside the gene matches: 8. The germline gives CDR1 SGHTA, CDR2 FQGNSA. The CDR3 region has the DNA TGTGCCAGCAGCCCCAGACTAGCGGGAGTCGGCTACGAGCAGTACTTC. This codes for CASSPRLAGVGYEQYF.

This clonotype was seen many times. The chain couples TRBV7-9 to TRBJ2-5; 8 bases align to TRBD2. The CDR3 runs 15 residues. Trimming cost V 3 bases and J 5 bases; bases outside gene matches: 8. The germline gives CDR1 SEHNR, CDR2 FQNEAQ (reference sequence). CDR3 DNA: TGTGCCAGCAGCTTCTCCGGGGGGGGAAAGGAGACCCAGTACTTC. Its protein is CASSFSGGGKETQYF.